This TCR beta chain stems from a study of blood T cells in healthy people across ages. Study observations and caveats: Age brought a roughly linear fall in TCR beta diversity measured per million T cells. Long-lived donors had more naive CD4+ cells and higher diversity than aged donors. Underestimates were what the diversity estimates from one million T cells were considered to be.

A second about 6 to 12 cycle PCR used barcoded and J-beta primers. TCRdb used MiXCR to reprocess the 5' RACE reads, holding one entry per CDR3 protein. The profile shows about a million distinct CDR3 sequences, about 51% of them singletons. The CDR3 has 15 amino acids. The germline gives CDR1 LGHNA, CDR2 YSLEER. The junction had 5 bases not matched to a gene; V was cut back by 0 bases and J by 6 bases. Comments on this clonotype: Its cognate antigen is unknown.

The total RNA that was extracted per sample amounted to at least 5 micrograms. This chain joins TRBV4-3 and TRBJ1-2; 9 bases map to TRBD1. The sequencing input was blood. This clonotype originated in a woman aged 55-69 years in good health. In DNA form, the CDR3 reads TGCGCCAGCAGCCAAGATTGGGGACAGGGAAATGGCTACACCTTC. It is translated as CASSQDWGQGNGYTF.